This T cell receptor beta chain comes out of a study of T-cell memory formation after mild COVID-19. Study-level background: Most TCR clusters belonged to a single donor.

The length of the CDR3 is 16 residues. Germline values: CDR1 DFQATT, CDR2 SNEGSKA (reference sequence). With 1 base clipped from V and 1 base from J, the junction kept 5 bases outside the gene matches. This clonotype was detected a few times. The antigen remains unidentified. Overall study findings and caveats: A second wave of clones peaked on day 37, and their SARS-CoV-2 specificity went unconfirmed. Pre-infection memory held some responding clones, suggesting pre-existing cross-reactive T cells responded.

The authors produced TCR alpha and TCR beta cDNA libraries with sample barcodes and UMIs by 5'RACE using constant-segment primers. TCRdb re-derived calls from the 5' RACE reads in MiXCR, one entry per CDR3 protein. The profile shows 250,000 to 300,000 distinct CDR3 sequences, more than 15% of them singletons. Specimen: PBMCs or a T cell subset sorted from them (not recorded which). This TCR was sampled from a young man who had mild COVID-19 (a few samples of this study predate the infection). Cell type and time point are not known. The chain carries TRBV20-1 and TRBJ2-1; 9 bases are shared with TRBD2. CDR3 loop: CSARGASGESYNEQFF. The DNA for the CDR3 is TGCAGTGCTAGAGGGGCTAGCGGGGAGTCCTACAATGAGCAGTTCTTC.